Following are 14 T cell receptor beta chains from one sample sequenced in a study of OX40 agonist ivuxolimab in advanced cancers. Sequencing was performed with immunoSEQ multiplex PCR; in TCRdb, only in-frame clones are kept and a portion is missing. The table records under 90,000 clones, roughly nine tenths of them present only once. The sample here was CD4+ or CD8+ T cells sorted from blood, taken in a trial of the OX40 agonist ivuxolimab. Receptors originate from an adult with an advanced solid tumor such as melanoma, head and neck, liver or kidney cancer.

The chain combines TRBV5-6 with TRBJ1-6; TRBD1 agrees at 7 bases. The junction had 8 bases not matched to a gene; V was cut back by 4 bases and J by 1 base. CDR1 SGHDT and CDR2 YYEEEE come from the germline V gene. The CDR3 extends over 17 amino acids. The CDR3 region has the DNA TGTGCCAGCAGCCGAGGGACAGCCGGATCCTATAATTCACCCCTCCACTTT. Its protein is CASSRGTAGSYNSPLHF.

DNA for the CDR3: TGTGCCAGCAGTTGGGAGGGGGGGCCCGAAAAACTGTTTTTT. Translation: CASSWEGGPEKLFF. The chain uses TRBV28 and TRBJ1-4; a weak D match, TRBD1 (6 bases). Germline V lookup: CDR1 MDHEN, CDR2 SYDVKM. This CDR3 is 14 amino acids long. Deletions cut 4 bases from V and 8 bases from J, with 14 bases between. Variable domain in full (rest from reference TRBV28 and TRBJ1-4): DVKVTQSSRYLVKRTGEKVFLECVQDMDHENMFWYRQDPGLGLRLIYFSYDVKMKEKGDIPEGYSVSREKKERFSLILESASTNQTSMYLCASSWEGGPEKLFFGSGTQLSVL.

Only a few counts were recorded for this clone. The chain combines TRBV5-4 with TRBJ2-6; the D gene is possibly TRBD1 (6 bases). CDR1 is SGHNT and CDR2 is YYREEE in the germline V gene (reference sequence). V lost 4 bases and J 2 bases, leaving 19 bases between the germline ends. The CDR3 runs 18 residues. The CDR3 DNA is TGTGCCAGCAGCCTGCTAGGCAGGGGCACCGCTGGGGCCAACGTCCTGACTTTC. Translation: CASSLLGRGTAGANVLTF.

This sequence joins TRBV5-1 and TRBJ1-2; 7 nucleotides line up with TRBD1. The germline V gene encodes CDR1 SGHRS and CDR2 YFSETQ. The V segment lost 1 base and the J segment 4 bases; nucleotides outside the gene matches: 10. The CDR3 contains 16 residues. CDR3 sequence: CASSLTGTVPRYGYTF. The DNA of the CDR3 is TGCGCCAGCAGCTTGACCGGGACAGTTCCGCGCTATGGCTACACCTTC.

About this clone itself: A read error may produce the germline difference seen at one junction end. The chain links TRBV7-7 to TRBJ1-1; no clear D. The length of the CDR3 is 13 residues. Germline V CDR1 and CDR2: SSHAT, FNYEAQ (reference sequence). CDR3 DNA sequence: TGTGCTAGCAGCTTAGCAGAGAACACTGAAGCTTTCTTT. This codes for CASSLAENTEAFF.

V is TRBV10-1 and J is TRBJ2-3, with D perhaps given as TRBD1 or TRBD2 (5 bases each). Germline V gene lookup returns CDR1 WNHNN and CDR2 SYGVQD (reference sequence). Trimming pared 8 bases from V and 8 bases from J, leaving 17 bases between. The length of the CDR3 is 13 residues. CDR3 in DNA: TGCGCCAGCTCGAGTCAGGGCGCGGGTACGCAGTATTTT. Amino acids: CASSSQGAGTQYF.

V usage is TRBV5-1 and J usage is TRBJ1-5, with D possibly being TRBD1 (5 bases). CDR3 size: 14 residues. Germline CDR1 and CDR2: SGHRS and YFSETQ. Trimming took 4 bases from V and 8 from J, leaving 16 bases between them. In DNA form, the CDR3 reads TGCGCCAGCAGCGCCGGGACCAGGGAAGAGCCCCAGCATTTT. Its protein is CASSAGTREEPQHF.

The gene calls are TRBV6-6 and TRBJ1-4; 11 positions match TRBD1. The CDR3 runs 14 residues. Germline V lookup: CDR1 MNHNY, CDR2 SVGAGI (reference sequence). V was pared by 5 bases and J by 6 bases, with 2 bases of the junction left unmatched. The CDR3 sequence is CASSRDRGDEKLFF. The CDR3 DNA reads as TGTGCCAGCAGTCGGGACAGGGGGGATGAAAAACTGTTTTTT.

This chain links TRBV9 with TRBJ1-1; D perhaps matches TRBD1 (5 bases). The CDR3 is 17 amino acids. Looked up from germline, CDR1 is SGDLS and CDR2 is YYNGEE. Between the trimmed V and J ends, which lost 2 bases and 1 base, there was a span of 18 bases. DNA for the CDR3: TGTGCCAGCAGCGTGGGGAGAGGGGCGAATGAGAACACTGAAGCTTTCTTT. It specifies CASSVGRGANENTEAFF.

The V gene is TRBV6-1, the J gene TRBJ1-1; D gene uncertain. Germline CDR1 reads MNHNS; CDR2 reads SASEGT. The CDR3 is made up of 10 amino acids. The V end lost 8 bases, the J end lost 7 bases, and 8 bases lay between the germline ends. The CDR3 loop is CASGTVEAFF. Here the CDR3 DNA reads TGTGCCAGCGGAACAGTTGAAGCTTTCTTT.

V is TRBV7-8 and J is TRBJ2-4, with D possibly TRBD2 on 5 matching bases. The V gene's germline CDR1 is SGHVS and CDR2 FQNEAQ. The CDR3 is 15 amino acids. V dropped 0 bases and J dropped 4 bases, with 10 bases sitting between them. The CDR3, as DNA: TGTGCCAGCAGCTTAGCGGGGAGCGGTAAAAACATTCAGTACTTC. As protein: CASSLAGSGKNIQYF.

V and J are TRBV18 and TRBJ1-1; D might be TRBD1 (5 bases). Germline assignment: CDR1 KGHSH and CDR2 LQKENI. This CDR3 is built from 16 residues. Trimming pared 3 bases from V and 4 bases from J, leaving 18 bases between. CDR3 amino acids: CASSPTAYGGGTEAFF. For the CDR3, the DNA is TGTGCCAGCTCACCTACCGCCTATGGGGGTGGCACTGAAGCTTTCTTT.

CDR3 coding DNA: TGTGCCAGCAGTCCAGATTATAGCAATCAGCCCCAGCATTTT. Its protein is CASSPDYSNQPQHF. J is TRBJ1-5 and V is TRBV25-1; no definite D call. The CDR3 is made up of 14 amino acids. Germline lookup yields CDR1 MGHDK and CDR2 SYGVNS. Between the trimmed V and J ends, which lost 5 bases and 0 bases, there was a span of 8 bases.

The J gene is TRBJ2-7, the V gene TRBV30; 7 nucleotides match TRBD1. Trimming took 1 base from V and 9 from J; bases not matched to a gene: 3. CDR1 GTSNPN and CDR2 SVGIG come from the germline V gene (reference sequence). The CDR3 sequence is 11 residues long. CDR3 region: CAWSENRGQYF. CDR3 bases: TGTGCCTGGAGTGAAAACAGGGGGCAGTACTTC.